This TCR beta chain was obtained from a study of CD8 T cells in ankylosing spondylitis. Study-wide points: Disease-associated clones were reportedly significantly overrepresented in matched ankylosing spondylitis synovial fluid. Disease-linked clones bore a CD8+ phenotype and were relatively rare in peripheral blood. What seemed typical of ankylosing spondylitis blood was a TCR beta motif built from 8 or 9 highly homologous variants.

Trimming cost V 4 bases and J 2 bases, with 12 bases left between them. The CDR3 runs to 14 residues. CDR1 and CDR2 (germline): SQVTM, ANQGSEA. Comment on this clonotype: Its antigen is unknown.

Scientists made TCR beta libraries using quantitative 5'-RACE with molecular barcodes. TCRdb analysed the 5' RACE reads with MiXCR anew, one entry per CDR3 protein. The table has 250,000 to 350,000 distinct CDR3 sequences, approximately 8.2% seen once. This chain links TRBV29-1 with TRBJ1-3, with a tentative D call TRBD1 (6 bases). The clonotype was recovered from a male donor with ankylosing spondylitis. What was sequenced was blood, either unsorted or a sorted T cell fraction (not recorded which). The CDR3 region is CSVAWAGAGNTIYF. The CDR3 DNA reads TGCAGCGTTGCTTGGGCAGGGGCTGGAAACACCATATATTTT.